This TCR beta chain emerged from a study of Graves' ophthalmopathy and Graves' hyperthyroidism. Across the study: Peripheral blood was collected at initial diagnosis, before any treatment.

Diagnosis used clinical symptoms, serum thyroxine, TRAb, thyroid ultrasound and orbital computed tomography. The CDR3 totals 11 residues. Trimming took off 8 bases at V and 8 bases at J, with 16 bases between the two ends. Germline V gene lookup returns CDR1 DFQATT and CDR2 SNEGSKA (reference sequence). RNA transcripts yielded amplified TCR beta CDR3 regions. Second-round multiplex PCR came after a first-round RT-PCR that employed HTBI primers. MiXCR, run by TCRdb on the multiplex PCR reads, gives a single entry per CDR3 protein. The table shows about 400,000 distinct CDR3 sequences, with about 16% occurring only once. This clonotype has at least ten counts. Its specificity is not known. Study-level points and caveats: Ophthalmopathy was separated from stable hyperthyroidism by a 13-signature model with over 85% sensitivity and over 70% specificity.

The chain recombines TRBV20-1 with TRBJ2-7; unclear D gene. Sequencing was carried out using peripheral blood. This sequence was found in a woman younger than 30 with Graves' ophthalmopathy. The CDR3 nucleotides read TGCAGTACCCCGTGGTACGAGCAGCAGTACTTC. It is translated as CSTPWYEQQYF.